This T cell receptor beta chain was documented in a study of T cells in Graves' hyperthyroidism and ophthalmopathy. Study-level results: The model forecast ophthalmopathy, anticipating it by a median about 7 months before onset.

This clonotype was counted ten times or more. What it binds is not known. It was uncontrolled infection, other autoimmune disease, pregnancy or lactation that excluded patients. Amplified TCR beta CDR3 regions came from RNA transcripts. RT-PCR in the first round (using the HTBI primer set) targeted the TCR CDR3. TCRdb ran MiXCR on the multiplex PCR reads and lists one entry per CDR3 protein. This sample has roughly 520,000 distinct CDR3 sequences, with approximately 25% found just once. V lost 7 bases and J 5 bases, leaving 15 bases between the germline ends. Germline loops: CDR1 LNHDA, CDR2 SQIVND (reference sequence). This CDR3 has 14 residues.

This chain connects TRBV19 to TRBJ1-5; D not certain. The receptor was derived from a woman aged 30 to 39 with Graves' ophthalmopathy. The sample comprised blood. CDR3 residues: CASNLGSRYQPQHF. CDR3 in DNA: TGTGCCAGTAATCTCGGGTCTCGCTATCAGCCCCAGCATTTT.